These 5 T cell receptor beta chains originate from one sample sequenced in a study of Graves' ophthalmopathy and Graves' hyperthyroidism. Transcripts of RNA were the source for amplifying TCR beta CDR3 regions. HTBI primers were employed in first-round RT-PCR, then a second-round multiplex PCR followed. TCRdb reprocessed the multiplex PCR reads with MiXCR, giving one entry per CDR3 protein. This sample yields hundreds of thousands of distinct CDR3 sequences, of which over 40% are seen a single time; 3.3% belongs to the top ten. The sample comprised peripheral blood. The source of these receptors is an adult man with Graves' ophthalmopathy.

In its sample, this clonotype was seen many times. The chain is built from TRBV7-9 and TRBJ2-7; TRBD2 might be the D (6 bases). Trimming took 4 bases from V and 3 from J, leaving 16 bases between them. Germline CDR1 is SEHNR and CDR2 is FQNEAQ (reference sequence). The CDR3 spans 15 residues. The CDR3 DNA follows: TGTGCCAGCAGCTCAACGGGAGTTAGCAGCTACGAGCAGTACTTC. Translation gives CASSSTGVSSYEQYF.

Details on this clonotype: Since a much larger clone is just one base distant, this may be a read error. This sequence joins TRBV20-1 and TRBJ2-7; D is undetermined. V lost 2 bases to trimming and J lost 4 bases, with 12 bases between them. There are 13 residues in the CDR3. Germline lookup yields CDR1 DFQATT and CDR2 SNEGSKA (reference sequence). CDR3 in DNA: TGCAGTGCTAGAACCGACCTCGGGTACGAGCAGTACTTC. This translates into CSARTDLGYEQYF.

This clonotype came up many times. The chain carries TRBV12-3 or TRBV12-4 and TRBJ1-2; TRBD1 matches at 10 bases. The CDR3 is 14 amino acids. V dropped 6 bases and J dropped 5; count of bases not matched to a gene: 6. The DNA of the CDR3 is TGTGCCAGCAGCCCTAGGGGACAGGGGTATGGCTACACCTTC. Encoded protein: CASSPRGQGYGYTF.

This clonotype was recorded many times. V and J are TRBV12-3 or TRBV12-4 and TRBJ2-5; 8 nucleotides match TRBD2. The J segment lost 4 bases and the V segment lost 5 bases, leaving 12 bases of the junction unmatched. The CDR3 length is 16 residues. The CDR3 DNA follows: TGTGCCAGCAGTCCGACTAGCGCGAGAGTTCGAGAGACCCAGTACTTC. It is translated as CASSPTSARVRETQYF.

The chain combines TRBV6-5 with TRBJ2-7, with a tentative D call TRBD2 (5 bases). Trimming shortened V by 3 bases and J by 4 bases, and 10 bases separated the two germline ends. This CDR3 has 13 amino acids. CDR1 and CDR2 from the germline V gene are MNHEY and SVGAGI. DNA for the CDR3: TGTGCCAGCAGTTATAGGGAGCTATACGAGCAGTACTTC. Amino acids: CASSYRELYEQYF.